One sample yielded the 29 T cell receptor beta chains listed below, sequenced in a study of low-dose radiotherapy and immunotherapy resistance in tumors. Both TCRalpha and TCRbeta chains were reverse transcribed with V-gene-specific primers. It was with a constant-region primer and a V-primer adapter that TCRs were amplified over 20 PCR cycles. TCRdb recomputed calls from the reads with MiXCR, one row per CDR3 protein. Found here are tens of thousands of distinct CDR3 sequences, roughly 20% of them singletons; the top ten hold about 8.3%. Time point specified: after trial treatment. Treatment meaning: LDRT plus nivolumab, ipilimumab, low-dose cyclophosphamide and aspirin (RACIN trial). The sample in question was PBMCs, obtained after low-dose radiotherapy plus immunotherapy. The receptor source for this set is a female donor with ovarian cancer.

This clonotype was observed at least ten times. The gene calls are TRBV28 and TRBJ1-2, with D possibly being TRBD1 (5 bases). With 6 bases removed from V and 3 bases from J, the gap between germline ends came to 14 bases. Germline V gene data show CDR1 as MDHEN and CDR2 as SYDVKM. The CDR3 consists of 14 residues. This CDR3 reads CASRPPGGYYGYTF. CDR3 nucleotides: TGTGCCAGCAGGCCCCCGGGGGGGTACTATGGCTACACCTTC.

The rearrangement links TRBV21-1 to TRBJ2-1; TRBD2 is the table's D call and was not checked against the DNA. TRBV21-1 is reported as a pseudogene. The CDR3 runs 18 residues. As DNA, the CDR3 is TGTGCCAGCAGCGCGAAGGGGCGGGAGGGATATCTGCCGAATGAGCAGTTCTTC. This translates into CASSAKGREGYLPNEQFF.

This clonotype was seen ten or more times. This rearrangement joins TRBV9 to TRBJ2-1, with TRBD2 identical over 9 bases. With V trimmed by 2 bases and J by 9 bases, 9 bases remained unmatched. The CDR3 extends over 15 amino acids. Per the germline V gene, CDR1 is SGDLS and CDR2 is YYNGEE. This CDR3 reads CASSVGAGGSVEQFF. CDR3 DNA sequence: TGTGCCAGCAGCGTGGGGGCGGGAGGGTCGGTTGAGCAGTTCTTC.

This chain uses TRBV3-1 with TRBJ1-6; maybe TRBD1 (6 bases). The CDR3 length is 14 residues. The V gene's germline CDR1 is LGHDT and CDR2 YNNKEL (reference sequence). V gave up 4 bases and J gave up 5 bases, with 9 bases separating them. CDR3 DNA: TGTGCCAGCAGCCCGTACAGGGATAATTCACCCCTCCACTTT. Its translation is CASSPYRDNSPLHF.

This clonotype was seen repeatedly, ten times or more. The chain joins TRBV20-1 to TRBJ2-7; 7 nucleotides agree with TRBD1. Per germline, CDR1 DFQATT and CDR2 SNEGSKA (reference sequence). J lost 3 bases, V lost 4 bases, and 6 bases had no gene match. This CDR3 comprises 13 residues. CDR3 protein: CSAKGTASYEQYF. In nucleotides, the CDR3 is TGCAGTGCTAAGGGGACAGCCAGCTACGAGCAGTACTTC.

As concerns this clonotype: A much bigger clone sits one base away, suggesting this may be a read error. This rearrangement joins TRBV6-6 to TRBJ2-1; TRBD2 agrees at 14 bases. Germline V gene lookup returns CDR1 MNHNY and CDR2 SVGAGI (reference sequence). V dropped 8 bases and J dropped 3; count of bases not matched to a gene: 0. The CDR3 covers 14 residues. The CDR3 DNA is TGTGCCAGCGGACTAGCGGGGGGCTACAATGAGCAGTTCTTC. Residues: CASGLAGGYNEQFF.

The sample holds many counts of this clonotype. This chain uses TRBV29-1 with TRBJ2-3; 13 nucleotides match TRBD2. The CDR3 runs to 15 residues. The ends lost 2 bases at V and 4 bases at J; junction bases unmatched: 3. Germline V gene lookup returns CDR1 SQVTM and CDR2 ANQGSEA. The DNA for the CDR3 is TGCAGCGTTGAACGACTAGCGGGGGGCGCAGATACGCAGTATTTT. This gives the protein CSVERLAGGADTQYF.

In its sample, this clonotype was seen many times. The V call is TRBV20-1, the J call TRBJ1-5; 7 nucleotides line up with TRBD1. The CDR3 contains 12 residues. Germline CDR1 is DFQATT and CDR2 is SNEGSKA (reference sequence). The trim removed 6 bases at V and 6 bases at J, leaving 5 bases unmatched. The CDR3 bases are TGCAGTGCACATCGGACAGGTCAGCCCCAGCATTTT. Its protein product is CSAHRTGQPQHF.

This clonotype came up many times. The chain has TRBV5-1 and TRBJ2-1, with TRBD2 matching 8 bases. Germline CDR1 and CDR2: SGHRS and YFSETQ. CDR3 size: 15 residues. Trimming at V came to 5 bases and at J to 3 bases, leaving 7 bases not matched to a gene. The chain's CDR3 is CASSNSGDSYNEQFF. The CDR3 DNA is TGCGCCAGCAGTAATAGCGGGGATAGCTACAATGAGCAGTTCTTC.

This clonotype was detected once. The chain joins TRBV3-1 to TRBJ2-5; maybe TRBD1 (6 bases). The CDR3 totals 15 residues. The V end lost 3 bases, the J end lost 2 bases, and 13 bases lay between the germline ends. Germline V gives CDR1 LGHDT, CDR2 YNNKEL (reference sequence). CDR3 sequence: CASSHAGAIQETQYF. DNA for the CDR3: TGTGCCAGCAGCCATGCAGGGGCCATTCAAGAGACCCAGTACTTC.

This clonotype has more than one count but fewer than ten. This chain joins TRBV5-1 and TRBJ2-7, with 7 bases lining up with TRBD1. CDR3 size: 13 residues. Unmatched junction bases numbered 6, after V lost 4 bases and J lost 5 bases. Germline V gene sequence: CDR1 SGHRS, CDR2 YFSETQ. Here the CDR3 reads CASSPGQAHEQYF. As DNA, the CDR3 is TGCGCCAGCAGCCCTGGACAGGCCCACGAGCAGTACTTC.

In its sample, this clonotype was seen a few times. The chain couples TRBV10-3 to TRBJ1-2; D is possibly TRBD1 (6 bases). The CDR3 has 15 amino acids. Germline assignment: CDR1 ENHRY and CDR2 SYGVKD. Trimming stripped 0 bases from V and 2 bases from J, with 10 bases between. The CDR3 region has the DNA TGTGCCATCAGTGAGTCGGGGGGCCACAACTATGGCTACACCTTC. Encoded protein: CAISESGGHNYGYTF.

This clonotype showed up many times. The chain carries TRBV29-1 and TRBJ1-4, with D possibly being TRBD1 (6 bases). V lost 6 bases and J lost 8, with 19 bases in between. Germline CDR1 is SQVTM and CDR2 is ANQGSEA. The CDR3 consists of 14 residues. The CDR3 region is CSVGGRGGEEKLFF. The CDR3 DNA reads TGCAGCGTCGGGGGGCGAGGGGGTGAGGAAAAACTGTTTTTT.

This clonotype was observed many times. CDR3 DNA: TGTGCCAGCAGCGCAGACCAGGGGGCGGACACTGAAGCTTTCTTT. Translated: CASSADQGADTEAFF. The chain recombines TRBV9 with TRBJ1-1; TRBD1 agrees at 8 bases. Germline CDR1 reads SGDLS; CDR2 reads YYNGEE. The CDR3 is 15 residues long. The V gene end was trimmed by 3 bases and the J gene end by 3 bases; junction bases not matched to a gene: 7. Filled out from reference TRBV9 and TRBJ1-1, the complete variable domain reads DSGVTQTPKHLITATGQRVTLRCSPRSGDLSVYWYQQSLDQGLQFLIQYYNGEERAKGNILERFSAQQFPDLHSELNLSSLELGDSALYFCASSADQGADTEAFFGQGTRLTVV.

This clonotype has ten or more counts. The chain combines TRBV3-1 with TRBJ1-6; D gene uncertain. The CDR3 totals 16 residues. Germline assignment: CDR1 LGHDT and CDR2 YNNKEL (reference sequence). V was clipped by 4 bases and J by 10 bases, with 20 bases between them. CDR3 sequence: CASSLTVGGGRSPLHF. The CDR3 DNA reads TGTGCCAGCAGCCTCACGGTCGGCGGAGGTCGGTCACCCCTCCACTTT.

This sequence joins TRBV9 and TRBJ2-7, with D unresolved. V was trimmed by 4 bases and J by 4 bases, leaving 18 bases between them. Germline V CDR1 and CDR2: SGDLS, YYNGEE. The length of the CDR3 is 15 residues. For the CDR3, the DNA is TGTGCCAGCAGCAAATTACCAGCCACTCTTTACGAGCAGTACTTC. Its translation is CASSKLPATLYEQYF.

This clonotype was seen only a few times. The chain has TRBV11-2 and TRBJ2-7; D unresolved. Trimming left V 2 bases short and J 2 bases short, with 4 bases between. Germline V gene lookup returns CDR1 SGHAT and CDR2 FQNNGV. There are 12 residues in the CDR3. This chain's CDR3 is CASSLSAYEQYF. DNA for the CDR3: TGTGCCAGCAGCTTAAGTGCCTACGAGCAGTACTTC.

In this sample, this clonotype turned up many times. The rearrangement joins TRBV2 to TRBJ2-7; maybe TRBD1 (6 bases). The germline gives CDR1 SNHLY, CDR2 FYNNEI. Trimming took 7 bases from V and 0 from J, leaving 10 bases between them. The CDR3 sequence is 13 residues long. The CDR3 sequence is CASNRGGSYEQYF. The CDR3 region has the DNA TGTGCCAGCAATCGAGGGGGCTCCTACGAGCAGTACTTC.

The chain couples TRBV27 to TRBJ2-1; 12 positions agree with TRBD2. The J call could be wrong; TRBJ2-7 is a better fit for the DNA end. CDR1 is MNHEY and CDR2 is SMNVEV in the germline V gene (reference sequence). This CDR3 is built from 14 residues. This chain's CDR3 is CASSPGTSGYEQYF. As DNA, the CDR3 is TGTGCCAGCAGTCCGGGGACTAGCGGGTACGAGCAGTACTTC.

This chain connects TRBV18 to TRBJ2-7; D perhaps matches TRBD1 (6 bases). The V end lost 5 bases, the J end lost 1 base, and 12 bases lay between the germline ends. CDR1 and CDR2 from the germline V gene are KGHSH and LQKENI. The CDR3 is 14 residues long. The CDR3 protein is CASSGQFGSYEQYF. The CDR3 DNA is TGTGCCAGCTCAGGACAGTTCGGGTCCTACGAGCAGTACTTC.

This clonotype has a count of ten or more. The genes are TRBV6-2 or TRBV6-3 and TRBJ1-1; D is ambiguous. The CDR3 spans 14 residues. V lost 6 bases and J lost 0, with 11 bases in between. CDR1 and CDR2 from the germline V gene are MNHEY and SVGEGT. The CDR3 DNA reads TGTGCCAGCAGCAAACAGCTAATGAACACTGAAGCTTTCTTT. This sequence encodes CASSKQLMNTEAFF.

Ten or more counts support this clonotype. This chain connects TRBV25-1 to TRBJ2-7; tentatively, D is TRBD2 (7 bases). V gave up 7 bases and J gave up 3 bases, with 10 bases separating them. This CDR3 is built from 12 residues. Germline CDR1 and CDR2: MGHDK and SYGVNS. As DNA, the CDR3 is TGTGCCAGCAAGGGAGGGGGCTACGAGCAGTACTTC. It yields the protein CASKGGGYEQYF.

This clonotype showed up many times. The J gene is TRBJ1-6, the V gene TRBV9; D remains unclear. Germline V gene lookup returns CDR1 SGDLS and CDR2 YYNGEE. V was pared by 6 bases and J by 5 bases, with 12 bases between. The CDR3 covers 14 residues. CDR3 nucleotides: TGTGCCAGCACGGTCGGCAGCAATAATTCACCCCTCCACTTT. Amino acids: CASTVGSNNSPLHF.

Written as DNA, the CDR3 is TGTGCCAGCAGCTTTACTAGCACACTATCTTCAGATACGCAGTATTTT. This translates into CASSFTSTLSSDTQYF. The chain carries TRBV7-9 and TRBJ2-3, with D possibly being TRBD2 (6 bases). In germline, CDR1 is SEHNR, CDR2 FQNEAQ (reference sequence). Trimming took off 3 bases at V and 4 bases at J, with 17 bases between the two ends. This CDR3 is built from 16 residues.

This clonotype was counted many times. The chain carries TRBV14 and TRBJ2-1; 7 nucleotides agree with TRBD1. V gave up 0 bases and J gave up 6 bases; unmatched junction bases: 11. Germline lookup yields CDR1 SGHDN and CDR2 FVKESK. The CDR3 is 17 residues long. CDR3 bases: TGTGCCAGCAGCCAAGAGGGAAAGGGGGCTGTGAGCAATGAGCAGTTCTTC. This codes for CASSQEGKGAVSNEQFF.

A word on this clonotype: It may be a read error: a sequence one base away is much more abundant. This is likely a read error, given that the CDR3 carries no conserved phenylalanine or tryptophan at its end. The chain couples TRBV28 to TRBJ2-7, with a possible D match to TRBD1 (6 bases). The CDR3 contains 14 residues. Germline CDR1 and CDR2: MDHEN and SYDVKM. The V and J ends lost 8 bases and 4 bases respectively, with 18 bases between them. CDR3 DNA: TGTGCCAGCGGGCTCCTGGACAGTAGGTACGAGCAGTACTAC. It is translated as CASGLLDSRYEQYY.

This clonotype was seen a few times. The likely explanation is a read error, given a far larger clone one base away. V gene TRBV6-5 combines with J gene TRBJ2-1; 7 bases align to TRBD1. The germline V gene encodes CDR1 MNHEY and CDR2 SVGAGI. V was pared by 6 bases and J by 10 bases, with 15 bases of the junction left unmatched. The CDR3 is 15 residues long. Here the CDR3 reads CASSRPTGSSYEQFF. The CDR3 region has the DNA TGTGCCAGCAGCCGTCCGACAGGGAGCTCCTACGAGCAGTTCTTC.

There are many counts of this clonotype. The chain combines TRBV5-4 with TRBJ2-2, with 9 bases lining up with TRBD1. After removal of 5 bases from V and 2 bases from J, the junction contained 7 bases not matched to a gene. Germline lookup yields CDR1 SGHNT and CDR2 YYREEE (reference sequence). This CDR3 has 16 residues. CDR3 in DNA: TGTGCCAGCAGAACCCCGACAGGGGGTAACACCGGGGAGCTGTTTTTT. Encoded protein: CASRTPTGGNTGELFF.

This clonotype was found many times. The chain uses TRBV30 and TRBJ1-2; perhaps TRBD1 as D (6 bases). The CDR3 length is 11 residues. Looked up from germline, CDR1 is GTSNPN and CDR2 is SVGIG (reference sequence). V lost 3 bases, J lost 8 bases, and 10 bases lay in between. CDR3 bases: TGTGCCTGGAGCGCAGGGGCCGGCTACACCTTC. This sequence encodes CAWSAGAGYTF.